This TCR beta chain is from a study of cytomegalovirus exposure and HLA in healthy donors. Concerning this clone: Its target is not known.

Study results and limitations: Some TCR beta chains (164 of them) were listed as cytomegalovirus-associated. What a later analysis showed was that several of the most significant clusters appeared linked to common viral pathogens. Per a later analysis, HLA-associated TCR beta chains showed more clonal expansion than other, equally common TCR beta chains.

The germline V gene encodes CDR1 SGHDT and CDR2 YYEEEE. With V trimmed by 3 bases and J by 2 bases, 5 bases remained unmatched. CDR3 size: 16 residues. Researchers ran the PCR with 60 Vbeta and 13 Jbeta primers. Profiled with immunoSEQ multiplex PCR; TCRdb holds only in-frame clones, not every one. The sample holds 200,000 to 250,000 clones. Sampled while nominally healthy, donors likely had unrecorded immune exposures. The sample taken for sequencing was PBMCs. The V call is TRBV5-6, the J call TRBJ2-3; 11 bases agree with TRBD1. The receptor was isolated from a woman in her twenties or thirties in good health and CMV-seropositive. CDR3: CASSWGTGGDTDTQYF. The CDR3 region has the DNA TGTGCCAGCAGCTGGGGGACAGGGGGAGACACAGATACGCAGTATTTT. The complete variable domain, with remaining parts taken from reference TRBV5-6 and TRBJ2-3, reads DAGVTQSPTHLIKTRGQQVTLRCSPKSGHDTVSWYQQALGQGPQFIFQYYEEEERQRGNFPDRFSGHQFPNYSSELNVNALLLGDSALYLCASSWGTGGDTDTQYFGPGTRLTVL.